This TCR beta chain appears in the sequencing data of a study of cytomegalovirus exposure and HLA in healthy donors. On this clone: What it binds is unknown.

The CDR3 length is 14 residues. V dropped 3 bases and J dropped 4 bases, with 11 bases sitting between them. Germline loops: CDR1 SGHDT, CDR2 YYEEEE. General study findings and limits: Researchers had no immune exposure information except CMV serostatus available. Some highly shared sequence variants likely arose as a pipeline artifact. The classifier was said to identify cytomegalovirus status with high specificity and sensitivity.

The PCR was carried out with 60 Vbeta primers and 13 Jbeta primers. Clones were sequenced by immunoSEQ multiplex PCR, and TCRdb holds only the in-frame ones, with some missing. Altogether roughly 200,000 clones are present, 75% to 90% being singletons, with the ten largest covering 1.3%. This receptor was identified in a man aged 25-45 years in good health and CMV-seronegative. Specimen: PBMCs. The V gene is TRBV5-6, the J gene TRBJ2-1, with D maybe TRBD1 (6 bases). For the CDR3, the DNA is TGTGCCAGCAGCTCAGCCCAGGGGTACAATGAGCAGTTCTTC. This sequence encodes CASSSAQGYNEQFF.